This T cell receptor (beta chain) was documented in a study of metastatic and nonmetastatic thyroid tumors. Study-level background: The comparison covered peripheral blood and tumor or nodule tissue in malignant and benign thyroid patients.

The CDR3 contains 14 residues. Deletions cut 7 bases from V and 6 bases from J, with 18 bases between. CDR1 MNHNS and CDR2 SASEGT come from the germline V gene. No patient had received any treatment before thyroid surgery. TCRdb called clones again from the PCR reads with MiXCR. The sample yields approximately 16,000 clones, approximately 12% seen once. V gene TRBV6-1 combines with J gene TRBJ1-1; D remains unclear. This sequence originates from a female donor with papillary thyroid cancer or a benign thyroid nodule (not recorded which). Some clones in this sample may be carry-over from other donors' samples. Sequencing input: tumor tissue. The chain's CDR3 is CASTKYKTGAEAFF. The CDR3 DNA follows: TGTGCCAGCACCAAATACAAGACGGGCGCTGAAGCTTTCTTT.